This TCR beta chain came from a study of T cells in Graves' hyperthyroidism and ophthalmopathy. General study results and limits: Most thyroid clonotypes expanded above 0.001 were also detected in blood.

Remarks on this clonotype: Its antigen is not known. One end of the junction varies from germline; a read error may be responsible.

CDR3 length: 12 residues. The germline gives CDR1 LNHDA, CDR2 SQIVND (reference sequence). The definition of stable Graves' hyperthyroidism was no ophthalmopathy progression within 18 months. Pregnant or lactating patients were excluded, as were those with uncontrolled infection or other autoimmune disease. Diagnosis rested on symptoms, serum thyroxine and TRAb, thyroid ultrasound, and orbital computed tomography. The CDR3 regions of TCR beta were amplified from RNA transcripts. First-round RT-PCR of the TCR CDR3 relied on the HTBI primer set. TCRdb called the multiplex PCR reads again in MiXCR, with one record for every CDR3 protein. The repertoire holds almost 600,000 distinct CDR3 sequences, with about 45% as singletons.

This sequence originates from a woman aged 18-35 years with Graves' hyperthyroidism. Input material: peripheral blood or thyroid tissue (not recorded which). The chain recombines TRBV19 with TRBJ2-6, with a tentative D call TRBD1 (5 bases). Written as DNA, the CDR3 is TGTGCCAGTAGTGTAAAGGGGAACACTGAAGCTTTC. Amino acid sequence: CASSVKGNTEAF.